Listed here is a single T cell receptor (beta chain). The data stem from a study of OX40 agonist ivuxolimab in advanced cancers. The data were produced by immunoSEQ multiplex PCR, yet TCRdb's version contains in-frame clones alone and is incomplete. Of some 100,000 clones listed, 86% were seen once; the top ten hold around 2%. Germline values: CDR1 SGHTS, CDR2 YDEGEE. Unmatched junction bases numbered 5, after V lost 2 bases and J lost 5 bases. This CDR3 is built from 15 residues. The chain links TRBV5-8 to TRBJ2-2; 8 nucleotides agree with TRBD1. The material was CD4+ or CD8+ T cells sorted from blood, obtained in a trial of the OX40 agonist ivuxolimab. The receptor was isolated from an adult with an advanced solid tumor such as melanoma, head and neck, liver or kidney cancer. CDR3 residues: CASSFDNRGTGELFF. For the CDR3, the DNA is TGTGCCAGCAGCTTTGACAACAGGGGGACCGGGGAGCTGTTTTTT.